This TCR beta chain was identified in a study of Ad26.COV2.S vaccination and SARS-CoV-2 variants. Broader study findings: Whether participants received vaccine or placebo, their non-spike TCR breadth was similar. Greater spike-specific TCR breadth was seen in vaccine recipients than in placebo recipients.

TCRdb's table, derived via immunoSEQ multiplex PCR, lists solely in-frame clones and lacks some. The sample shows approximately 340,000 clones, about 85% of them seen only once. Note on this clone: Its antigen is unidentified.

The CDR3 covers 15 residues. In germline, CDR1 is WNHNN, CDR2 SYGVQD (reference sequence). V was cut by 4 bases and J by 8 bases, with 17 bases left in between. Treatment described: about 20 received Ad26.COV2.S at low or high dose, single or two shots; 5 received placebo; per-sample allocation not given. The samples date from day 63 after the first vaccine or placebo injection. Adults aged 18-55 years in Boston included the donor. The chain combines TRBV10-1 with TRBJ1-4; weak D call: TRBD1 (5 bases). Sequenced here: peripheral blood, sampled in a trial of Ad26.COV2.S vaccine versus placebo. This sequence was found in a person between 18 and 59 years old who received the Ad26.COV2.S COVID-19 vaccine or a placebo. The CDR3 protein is CASSGMRGDQEKLFF. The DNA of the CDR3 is TGCGCCAGCAGTGGAATGAGGGGAGACCAAGAAAAACTGTTTTTT.